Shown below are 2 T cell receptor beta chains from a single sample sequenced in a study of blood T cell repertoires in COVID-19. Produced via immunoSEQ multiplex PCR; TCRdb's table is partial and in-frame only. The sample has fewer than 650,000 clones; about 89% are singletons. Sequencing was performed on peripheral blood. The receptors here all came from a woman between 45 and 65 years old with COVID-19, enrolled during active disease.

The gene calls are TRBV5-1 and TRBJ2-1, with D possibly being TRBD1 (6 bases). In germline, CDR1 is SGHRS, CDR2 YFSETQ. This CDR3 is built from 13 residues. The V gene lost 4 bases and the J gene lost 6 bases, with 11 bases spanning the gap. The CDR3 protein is CASSATGANEQFF. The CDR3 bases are TGCGCCAGCAGCGCGACAGGAGCCAATGAGCAGTTCTTC.

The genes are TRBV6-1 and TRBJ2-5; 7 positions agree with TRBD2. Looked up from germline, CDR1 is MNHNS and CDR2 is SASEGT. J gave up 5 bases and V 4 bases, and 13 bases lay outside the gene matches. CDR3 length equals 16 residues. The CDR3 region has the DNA TGTGCCAGCAGTGTCCCCGGGGCGGGGGAGGAGGAGACCCAGTACTTC. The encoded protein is CASSVPGAGEEETQYF.